This TCR beta chain came from a study of metastatic and nonmetastatic thyroid tumors. Study-wide background: Across peripheral blood and tumor or nodule tissue samples taken from malignant and benign thyroid patients, the repertoires were compared with one another.

The CDR3 sequence is 19 residues long. The ends lost 3 bases at V and 4 bases at J; junction bases unmatched: 12. The germline V gene has CDR1 LNHNV and CDR2 YYDKDF (reference sequence). Worth noting for this clone: The antigen is undetermined.

Notes on the study in general: Malignant tumors reportedly showed significantly higher TCR beta diversity than benign nodules in both blood and tumor.

Patients had received no treatment of any kind before thyroid surgery. Using MiXCR, TCRdb reanalyzed the PCR reads. This sample carries tens of thousands of clones, roughly a third of them seen once, and the ten largest clones take about 30%. The sequenced sample consisted of tumor tissue. The clonotype originates from a female donor with papillary thyroid cancer or a benign thyroid nodule (not recorded which). Some clones in this sample may be carry-over from other donors' samples. The rearrangement joins TRBV15 to TRBJ2-2; 12 bases line up with TRBD2. CDR3 nucleotide sequence: TGTGCCACCAGCAGGAGCCCCCGGGCTAGCGGGAGGGGCACCGGGGAGCTGTTTTTT. It translates to CATSRSPRASGRGTGELFF.